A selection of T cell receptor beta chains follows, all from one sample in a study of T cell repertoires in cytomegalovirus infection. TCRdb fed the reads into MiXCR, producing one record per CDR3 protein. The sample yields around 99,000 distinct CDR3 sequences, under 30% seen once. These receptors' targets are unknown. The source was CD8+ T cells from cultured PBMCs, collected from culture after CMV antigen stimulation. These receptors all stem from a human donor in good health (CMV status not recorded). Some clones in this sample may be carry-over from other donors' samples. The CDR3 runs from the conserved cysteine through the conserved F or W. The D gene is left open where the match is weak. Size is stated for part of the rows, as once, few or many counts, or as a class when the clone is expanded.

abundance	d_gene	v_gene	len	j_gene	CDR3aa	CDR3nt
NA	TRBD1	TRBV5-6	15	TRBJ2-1	CASSIQGAAYNEQFF	TGTGCCAGCAGCATACAGGGGGCCGCCTACAATGAGCAGTTCTTC
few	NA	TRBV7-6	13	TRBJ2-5	CASSLGRTQTQYF	TGTGCCAGCAGCCTGGGACGCACGCAAACCCAGTACTTC
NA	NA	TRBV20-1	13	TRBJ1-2	CSASRSRDYGYTF	TGCAGTGCCAGCCGCAGCCGTGACTATGGCTACACCTTC
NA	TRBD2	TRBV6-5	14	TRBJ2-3	CATTSGGFTDTQYF	TGTGCAACCACTAGCGGGGGGTTCACAGATACGCAGTATTTT
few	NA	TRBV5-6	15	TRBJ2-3	CASSLGLYSTDTQYF	TGTGCCAGCAGCTTGGGACTGTATAGCACAGATACGCAGTATTTT
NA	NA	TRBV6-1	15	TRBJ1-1	CASSEWEGGGTEAFF	TGTGCCAGCAGTGAATGGGAGGGCGGAGGTACTGAAGCTTTCTTT
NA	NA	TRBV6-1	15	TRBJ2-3	CASRPGRISTDTQYF	TGTGCCAGCAGACCCGGACGGATAAGCACAGATACGCAGTATTTT
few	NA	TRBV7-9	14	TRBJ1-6	CASSPPQEGSPLHF	TGTGCCAGCAGCCCTCCCCAAGAGGGTTCACCCCTCCACTTT
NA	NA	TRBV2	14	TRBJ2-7	CASSELGEPYEQYF	TGTGCCAGCAGTGAGTTGGGGGAACCCTACGAGCAGTACTTC
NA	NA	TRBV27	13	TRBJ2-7	CASSLTRLGEQYF	TGTGCCAGCAGCTTAACCAGACTGGGCGAGCAGTACTTC
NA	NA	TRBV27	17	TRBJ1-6	CASSPIFRGRYNSPLHF	TGTGCCAGCAGTCCTATTTTCCGGGGTCGTTATAATTCACCCCTCCACTTT